A single sample gave rise to the 21 T cell receptor beta chains below, sequenced in a study of siplizumab effects on memory and regulatory T cells. Clones were sequenced by immunoSEQ multiplex PCR, and TCRdb holds only the in-frame ones, with some missing. This table has more than 95,000 clones, around 94% appearing once. The specimen sequenced was non-Treg CD4+ T cells sorted from blood. Receptors were obtained from a human donor in good health.

V is TRBV6-5 and J is TRBJ1-5, with 7 positions matching TRBD1. The CDR3 length is 13 residues. V lost 2 bases to trimming and J lost 7 bases; unmatched junction nucleotides: 2. CDR1 and CDR2 (germline): MNHEY, SVGAGI. The CDR3 bases are TGTGCCAGCAGTTACGGCAGGGGGCAGCCCCAGCATTTT. Its translation is CASSYGRGQPQHF.

The gene calls are TRBV30 and TRBJ2-4; D is possibly TRBD2 (5 bases). Germline assignment: CDR1 GTSNPN and CDR2 SVGIG (reference sequence). This CDR3 spans 11 amino acids. V lost 4 bases, J lost 6 bases, and 7 bases lay in between. As DNA, the CDR3 is TGTGCCTGGAAAGCGGCAAACATTCAGTACTTC. This codes for CAWKAANIQYF.

The V call is TRBV30, the J call TRBJ1-1; D unclear. V gave up 4 bases and J gave up 3 bases, with 9 bases separating them. This CDR3 spans 12 amino acids. In germline, CDR1 is GTSNPN, CDR2 SVGIG (reference sequence). In DNA, the CDR3 is TGTGCCTGGAAGGACGAGGACACTGAAGCTTTCTTT. The encoded protein is CAWKDEDTEAFF.

V usage is TRBV5-5 and J usage is TRBJ1-1, with a weak D call TRBD1 (5 bases). Germline V gives CDR1 SGHKS, CDR2 YYEKEE (reference sequence). Trimming left V 5 bases short and J 5 bases short, with 13 bases between. The CDR3 spans 13 residues. The CDR3 coding sequence is TGTGCCAGCAGTTACCAGGGTGGGACTGAAGCTTTCTTT. Its protein is CASSYQGGTEAFF.

This clone was observed a handful of times. The chain links TRBV6-5 to TRBJ1-2; a weak D match, TRBD1 (5 bases). The V and J ends lost 5 bases and 1 base respectively, with 8 bases between them. This CDR3 has 13 residues. The germline V gene has CDR1 MNHEY and CDR2 SVGAGI. The CDR3 region has the DNA TGTGCCAGCAGTGTACAGGTTAACTATGGCTACACCTTC. Encoded protein: CASSVQVNYGYTF.

The J gene is TRBJ1-2, the V gene TRBV6-1; 7 bases are shared with TRBD1. Germline lookup yields CDR1 MNHNS and CDR2 SASEGT. V gave up 6 bases and J gave up 1 base; unmatched junction bases: 5. This CDR3 comprises 14 residues. CDR3 residues: CASSPGQNNYGYTF. The CDR3 DNA is TGTGCCAGCAGCCCGGGACAGAATAACTATGGCTACACCTTC.

CDR3 in DNA: TGTGCCAGCAGCCCCGAGGGAGCTGGAAACACCATATATTTT. It specifies CASSPEGAGNTIYF. The rearrangement joins TRBV6-5 to TRBJ1-3; D is undetermined. Looked up from germline, CDR1 is MNHEY and CDR2 is SVGAGI. V lost 6 bases, J lost 2 bases, and 11 bases lay in between. The CDR3 extends over 14 amino acids.

The chain uses TRBV5-6 and TRBJ2-3; 11 bases are shared with TRBD1. V shed 4 bases and J 2 bases; nucleotides not matched to a gene: 6. Germline values: CDR1 SGHDT, CDR2 YYEEEE. This CDR3 is 16 amino acids long. The DNA of the CDR3 is TGTGCCAGCAGCCTCTGGACAGGGGGCCTCACAGATACGCAGTATTTT. Protein sequence: CASSLWTGGLTDTQYF.

V gene TRBV18 combines with J gene TRBJ2-5; the D gene is possibly TRBD2 (5 bases). Germline assignment: CDR1 KGHSH and CDR2 LQKENI. The V and J ends lost 0 bases and 1 base respectively, with 9 bases between them. The length of the CDR3 is 15 residues. The CDR3 DNA reads as TGTGCCAGCTCACCACCGCAGACTACCCAAGAGACCCAGTACTTC. As protein: CASSPPQTTQETQYF.

The chain employs TRBV7-9 and TRBJ1-3, with D possibly matching TRBD1 (5 bases). This CDR3 has 15 residues. Germline CDR1 and CDR2: SEHNR and FQNEAQ (reference sequence). The V gene lost 6 bases and the J gene lost 4 bases, with 16 bases spanning the gap. Here the CDR3 DNA reads TGTGCCAGCAGAACGGTTGGGGCGCCAGGAAACACCATATATTTT. It is translated as CASRTVGAPGNTIYF.

This sequence joins TRBV5-4 and TRBJ1-1; D might be TRBD1 (6 bases). The germline V gene has CDR1 SGHNT and CDR2 YYREEE (reference sequence). This CDR3 has 14 residues. Trimming cost V 0 bases and J 4 bases, with 10 bases left between them. The CDR3 region is CASSLGGPSTEAFF. For the CDR3, the DNA is TGTGCCAGCAGCTTGGGGGGGCCGAGCACTGAAGCTTTCTTT. The complete variable domain, with remaining parts taken from reference TRBV5-4 and TRBJ1-1, reads ETGVTQSPTHLIKTRGQQVTLRCSSQSGHNTVSWYQQALGQGPQFIFQYYREEENGRGNFPPRFSGLQFPNYSSELNVNALELDDSALYLCASSLGGPSTEAFFGQGTRLTVV.

This chain joins TRBV4-1 and TRBJ2-7, with D maybe TRBD2 (7 bases). CDR3 length: 17 residues. V was cut by 1 base and J by 3 bases, with 19 bases left in between. Germline loops: CDR1 MGHRA, CDR2 YSYEKL. Here the CDR3 DNA reads TGCGCCAGCAGCCAAGGGGGGCGGGGGCGAATCGTCTACGAGCAGTACTTC. Its protein is CASSQGGRGRIVYEQYF.

The rearrangement joins TRBV6-6 to TRBJ2-4, with a weak D call TRBD2 (5 bases). The germline gives CDR1 MNHNY, CDR2 SVGAGI (reference sequence). Trimming stripped 5 bases from V and 0 bases from J, with 11 bases between. The CDR3 is 15 residues long. CDR3 DNA: TGTGCCAGCAGTCAACCGGGGATAGCCAAAAACATTCAGTACTTC. Encoded protein: CASSQPGIAKNIQYF.

The CDR3: CSVGGGETQYF. The CDR3 region has the DNA TGCAGCGTTGGAGGGGGGGAGACCCAGTACTTC. The chain couples TRBV29-1 to TRBJ2-5; either TRBD1 or TRBD2 may supply D (6 bases each). This CDR3 has 11 amino acids. Germline V gene data show CDR1 as SQVTM and CDR2 as ANQGSEA. V gave up 4 bases and J gave up 5 bases, with 8 bases separating them.

This clone was found once. The chain has TRBV10-2 and TRBJ1-4, with D perhaps matching TRBD1 (6 bases). Deletions cut 6 bases from V and 0 bases from J, with 11 bases between. The CDR3 contains 15 residues. In germline, CDR1 is WSHSY, CDR2 SAAADI. CDR3 loop: CASSATGSTNEKLFF. CDR3 nucleotide sequence: TGCGCCAGCAGCGCGACAGGCTCAACTAATGAAAAACTGTTTTTT.

The chain has TRBV6-6 and TRBJ2-7; D unclear. The CDR3 has 15 residues. The germline V gene encodes CDR1 MNHNY and CDR2 SVGAGI (reference sequence). The V and J ends lost 2 bases and 1 base respectively, with 12 bases between them. The CDR3, as DNA: TGTGCCAGCAGTTACGGTCTAGAGCTATCCTACGAGCAGTACTTC. The encoded protein is CASSYGLELSYEQYF.

The chain joins TRBV5-1 to TRBJ2-1, with D possibly matching TRBD1 (6 bases). The germline V gene has CDR1 SGHRS and CDR2 YFSETQ. V lost 0 bases and J lost 5, with 15 bases in between. CDR3 size: 16 residues. In DNA, the CDR3 is TGCGCCAGCAGCTTGGTGGGAACAGGGTGGGACAATGAGCAGTTCTTC. It encodes CASSLVGTGWDNEQFF.

As regards this clone: Sequence at one end of the junction differs from germline and may be a read error. This chain links TRBV6-4 with TRBJ1-2; 9 nucleotides line up with TRBD1. This CDR3 is 14 amino acids long. CDR1 is MRHNA, CDR2 SNTAGT, per germline. For the CDR3, the DNA is TGTGCCATCAGTGATACCGGGACAGGGAAAGGCTACACCTTC. It specifies CAISDTGTGKGYTF.

This chain joins TRBV5-1 and TRBJ2-7, with D perhaps TRBD2 (5 bases). Germline-derived CDR1 and CDR2 are SGHRS and YFSETQ. With 9 bases removed from V and 0 bases from J, the gap between germline ends came to 16 bases. The CDR3 spans 14 residues. CDR3 nucleotides: TGCGCCACAAAATTAGCGCATAGCTCCTACGAGCAGTACTTC. Translated: CATKLAHSSYEQYF.

V usage is TRBV6-1 and J usage is TRBJ2-4, with D unclear. The CDR3 sequence is 13 residues long. V lost 2 bases to trimming and J lost 5 bases, with 7 bases between them. The germline V gene has CDR1 MNHNS and CDR2 SASEGT. The CDR3 protein is CASSEIDENIQYF. The CDR3 DNA follows: TGTGCCAGCAGTGAAATTGACGAAAACATTCAGTACTTC.

This clone was seen only once. The V call is TRBV10-3, the J call TRBJ1-1; TRBD1 matches at 8 bases. V shed 7 bases, J shed 0 bases, and the junction held 10 bases outside the gene matches. CDR1 is ENHRY and CDR2 is SYGVKD in the germline V gene. This CDR3 has 16 amino acids. DNA for the CDR3: TGTGCCATCAAAGAGCAGGGGGCAGATCTGAACACTGAAGCTTTCTTT. This encodes CAIKEQGADLNTEAFF.